The 2 T cell receptor beta chains below were found in one sample sequenced in a study of blood T cell repertoires in COVID-19. Clones were sequenced by immunoSEQ multiplex PCR, and TCRdb holds only the in-frame ones, with some missing. The sample yields 150,000 to 200,000 clones, approximately 81% seen once. Sequenced material: PBMCs or T cells enriched from blood (not recorded which). All receptors come from a man in his 60s who had recovered from COVID-19.

V usage is TRBV6-5 and J usage is TRBJ1-2; D is possibly TRBD1 (6 bases). Per germline, CDR1 MNHEY and CDR2 SVGAGI. The CDR3 spans 15 residues. Trimming pared 0 bases from V and 4 bases from J, leaving 12 bases between. CDR3 nucleotides: TGTGCCAGCAGTTACTCCCAGGGGCGCGGCTATGGCTACACCTTC. Translated: CASSYSQGRGYGYTF.

The DNA for the CDR3 is TGTGCCAGCAGAAGTCCCGGGACAGGGGAGCGCGAGCAGTACTTC. As protein: CASRSPGTGEREQYF. The genes are TRBV28 and TRBJ2-7; TRBD1 aligns across 10 bases. Per the germline V gene, CDR1 is MDHEN and CDR2 is SYDVKM. CDR3 length: 15 amino acids. Germline trimming cut 6 bases from V and 6 bases from J; bases unmatched to any gene: 11.